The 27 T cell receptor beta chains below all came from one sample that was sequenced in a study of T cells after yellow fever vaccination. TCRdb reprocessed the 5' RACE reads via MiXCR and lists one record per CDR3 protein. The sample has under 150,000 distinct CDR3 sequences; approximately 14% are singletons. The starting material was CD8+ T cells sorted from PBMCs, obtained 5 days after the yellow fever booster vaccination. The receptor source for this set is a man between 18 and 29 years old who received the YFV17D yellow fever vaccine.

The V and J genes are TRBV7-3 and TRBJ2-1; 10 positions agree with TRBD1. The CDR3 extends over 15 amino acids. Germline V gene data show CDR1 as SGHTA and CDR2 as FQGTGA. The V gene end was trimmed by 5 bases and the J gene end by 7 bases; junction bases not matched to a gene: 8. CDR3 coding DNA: TGTGCCAGCAGCCGACAGGGGGCGACGGGGAATGAGCAGTTCTTC. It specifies CASSRQGATGNEQFF.

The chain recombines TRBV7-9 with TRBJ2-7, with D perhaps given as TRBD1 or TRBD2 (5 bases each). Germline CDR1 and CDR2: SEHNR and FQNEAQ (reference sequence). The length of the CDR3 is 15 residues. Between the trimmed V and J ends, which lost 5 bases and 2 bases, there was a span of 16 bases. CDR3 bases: TGTGCCAGCAGCGCCTCCGGGACCGCTCCCTACGAGCAGTACTTC. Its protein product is CASSASGTAPYEQYF.

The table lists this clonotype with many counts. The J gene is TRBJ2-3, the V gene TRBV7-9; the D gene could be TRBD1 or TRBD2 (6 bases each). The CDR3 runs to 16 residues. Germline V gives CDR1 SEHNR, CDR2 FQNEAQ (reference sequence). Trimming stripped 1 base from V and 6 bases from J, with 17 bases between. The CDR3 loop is CASSLVHGGHGDTQYF. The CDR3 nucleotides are TGTGCCAGCAGCTTAGTTCATGGGGGGCACGGCGATACGCAGTATTTT.

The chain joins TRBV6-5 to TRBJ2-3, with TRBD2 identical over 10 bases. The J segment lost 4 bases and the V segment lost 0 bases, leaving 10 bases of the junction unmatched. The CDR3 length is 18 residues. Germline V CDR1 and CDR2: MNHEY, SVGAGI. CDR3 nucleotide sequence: TGTGCCAGCAGTTACTCCCTAGCGGGGGACCGAGGCGCAGATACGCAGTATTTT. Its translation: CASSYSLAGDRGADTQYF.

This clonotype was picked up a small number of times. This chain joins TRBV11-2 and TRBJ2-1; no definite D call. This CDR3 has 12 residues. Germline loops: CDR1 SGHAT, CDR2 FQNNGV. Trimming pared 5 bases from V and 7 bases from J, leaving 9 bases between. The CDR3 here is CASSQYRNEQFF. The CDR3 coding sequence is TGTGCCAGCAGCCAATACAGAAATGAGCAGTTCTTC.

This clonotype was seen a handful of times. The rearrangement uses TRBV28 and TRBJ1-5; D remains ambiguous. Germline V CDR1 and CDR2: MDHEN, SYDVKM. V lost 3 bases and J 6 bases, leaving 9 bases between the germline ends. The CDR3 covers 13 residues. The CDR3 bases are TGTGCCAGCAGTTTTTGGGGTGGTCAGCCCCAGCATTTT. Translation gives CASSFWGGQPQHF.

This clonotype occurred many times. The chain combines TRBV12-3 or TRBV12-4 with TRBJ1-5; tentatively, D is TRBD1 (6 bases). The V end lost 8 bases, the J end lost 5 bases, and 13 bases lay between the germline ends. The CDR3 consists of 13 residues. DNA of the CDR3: TGTGCCAGCCAGGGGACGGCTTATCAGCCCCAGCATTTT. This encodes CASQGTAYQPQHF.

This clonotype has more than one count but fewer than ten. CDR3 in DNA: TGCGCCAGTCGGGACGGTTCCTCCTACGAGCAGTACTTC. It codes for CASRDGSSYEQYF. V and J are TRBV10-2 and TRBJ2-7; either TRBD1 or TRBD2 may fit D (5 bases each). This CDR3 is 13 amino acids long. Germline V gives CDR1 WSHSY, CDR2 SAAADI. Trimming stripped 9 bases from V and 0 bases from J, with 12 bases between.

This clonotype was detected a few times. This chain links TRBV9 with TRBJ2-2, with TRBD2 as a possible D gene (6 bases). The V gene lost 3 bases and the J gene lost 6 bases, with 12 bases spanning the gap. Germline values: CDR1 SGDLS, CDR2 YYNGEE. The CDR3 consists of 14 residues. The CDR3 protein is CASSGGVLAGELFF. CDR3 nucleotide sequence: TGTGCCAGCAGCGGGGGGGTGTTAGCCGGGGAGCTGTTTTTT.

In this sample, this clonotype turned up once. The CDR3 is CASRYFTGGAEAFF. CDR3 nucleotides: TGCGCCAGCCGCTACTTTACGGGCGGGGCTGAAGCTTTCTTT. The chain combines TRBV5-1 with TRBJ1-1; D is uncertain. The CDR3 length is 14 residues. V was cut by 7 bases and J by 6 bases, with 19 bases left in between. Germline CDR1 SGHRS, CDR2 YFSETQ.

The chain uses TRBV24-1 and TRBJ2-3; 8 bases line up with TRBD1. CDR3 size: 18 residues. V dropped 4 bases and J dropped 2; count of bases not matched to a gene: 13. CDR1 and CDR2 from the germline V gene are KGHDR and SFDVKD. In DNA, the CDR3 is TGTGCCACCAGTGAACCGCCGACCCAGGGGGCCTTCACAGATACGCAGTATTTT. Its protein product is CATSEPPTQGAFTDTQYF.

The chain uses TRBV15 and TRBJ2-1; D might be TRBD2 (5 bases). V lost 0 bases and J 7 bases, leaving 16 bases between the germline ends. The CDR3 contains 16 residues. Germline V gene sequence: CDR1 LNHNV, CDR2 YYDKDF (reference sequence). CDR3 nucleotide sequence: TGTGCCACCAGCAGAGATAGAGGTGGGAGTAGGAATGAGCAGTTCTTC. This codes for CATSRDRGGSRNEQFF.

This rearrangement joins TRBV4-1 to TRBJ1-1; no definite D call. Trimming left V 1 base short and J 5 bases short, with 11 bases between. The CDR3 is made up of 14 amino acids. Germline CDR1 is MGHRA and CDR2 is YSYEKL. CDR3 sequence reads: CASSQGRHTTEAFF. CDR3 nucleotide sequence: TGCGCCAGCAGCCAAGGACGTCACACGACTGAAGCTTTCTTT.

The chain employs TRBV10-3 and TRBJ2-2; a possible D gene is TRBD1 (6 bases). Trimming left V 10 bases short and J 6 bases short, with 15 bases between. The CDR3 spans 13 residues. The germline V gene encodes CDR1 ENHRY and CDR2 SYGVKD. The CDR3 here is CATLGAGPGELFF. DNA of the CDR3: TGTGCCACCTTGGGGGCGGGTCCCGGGGAGCTGTTTTTT.

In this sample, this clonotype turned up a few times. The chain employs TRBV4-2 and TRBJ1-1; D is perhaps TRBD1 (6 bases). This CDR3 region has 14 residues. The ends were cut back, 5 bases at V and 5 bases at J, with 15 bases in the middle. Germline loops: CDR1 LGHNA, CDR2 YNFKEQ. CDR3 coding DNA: TGTGCCAGCAGCGCAACCCGAGGGGGGACTGAAGCTTTCTTT. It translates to CASSATRGGTEAFF.

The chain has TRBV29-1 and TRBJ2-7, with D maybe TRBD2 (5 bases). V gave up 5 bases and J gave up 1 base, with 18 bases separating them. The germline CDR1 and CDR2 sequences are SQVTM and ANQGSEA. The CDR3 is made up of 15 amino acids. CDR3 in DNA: TGCAGCGTTCTGGGAGTGGAGAACGAATCCTACGAGCAGTACTTC. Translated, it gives CSVLGVENESYEQYF.

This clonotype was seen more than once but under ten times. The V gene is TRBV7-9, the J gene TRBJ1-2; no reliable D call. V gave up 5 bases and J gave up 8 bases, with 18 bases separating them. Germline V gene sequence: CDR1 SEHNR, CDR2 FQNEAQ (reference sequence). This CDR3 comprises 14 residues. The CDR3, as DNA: TGTGCCAGCAGCCTAAGCGGAGTACTGGGCGGCTACACCTTC. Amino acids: CASSLSGVLGGYTF.

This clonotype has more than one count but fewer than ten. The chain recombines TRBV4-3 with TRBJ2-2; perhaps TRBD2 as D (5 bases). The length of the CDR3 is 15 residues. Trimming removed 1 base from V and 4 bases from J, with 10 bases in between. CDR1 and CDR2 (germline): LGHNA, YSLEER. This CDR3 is CASSQGGRSTGELFF. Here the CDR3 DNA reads TGCGCCAGCAGCCAAGGAGGGCGGAGCACCGGGGAGCTGTTTTTT.

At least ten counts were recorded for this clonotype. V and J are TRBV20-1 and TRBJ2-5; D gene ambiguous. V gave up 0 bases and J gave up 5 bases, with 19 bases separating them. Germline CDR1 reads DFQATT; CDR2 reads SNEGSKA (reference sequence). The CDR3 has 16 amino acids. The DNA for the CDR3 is TGCAGTGCTAGAGATTCTGCTTCGCGCGATTGGGAGACCCAGTACTTC. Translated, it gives CSARDSASRDWETQYF.

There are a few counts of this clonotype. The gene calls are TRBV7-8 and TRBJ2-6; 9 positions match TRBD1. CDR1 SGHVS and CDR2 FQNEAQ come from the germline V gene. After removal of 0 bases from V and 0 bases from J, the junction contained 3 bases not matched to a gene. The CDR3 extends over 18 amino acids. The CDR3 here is CASSLAGTGISGANVLTF. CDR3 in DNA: TGTGCCAGCAGCTTAGCCGGGACAGGGATCTCTGGGGCCAACGTCCTGACTTTC.

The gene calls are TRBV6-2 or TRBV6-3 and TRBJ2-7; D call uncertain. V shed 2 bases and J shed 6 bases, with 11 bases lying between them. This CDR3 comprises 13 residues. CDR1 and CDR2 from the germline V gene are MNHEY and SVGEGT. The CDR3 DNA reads TGTGCCAGCAGTTACGGGGTTGAGCGCGAGCAGTACTTC. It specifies CASSYGVEREQYF.

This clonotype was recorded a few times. CDR3 amino acids: CASSGHYEQYF. The CDR3 coding sequence is TGTGCCAGCAGTGGACACTACGAGCAGTACTTC. This chain connects TRBV11-2 to TRBJ2-7; maybe TRBD1 (5 bases). V lost 6 bases and J 3 bases, leaving 6 bases between the germline ends. Per the germline V gene, CDR1 is SGHAT and CDR2 is FQNNGV. The CDR3 has 11 amino acids.

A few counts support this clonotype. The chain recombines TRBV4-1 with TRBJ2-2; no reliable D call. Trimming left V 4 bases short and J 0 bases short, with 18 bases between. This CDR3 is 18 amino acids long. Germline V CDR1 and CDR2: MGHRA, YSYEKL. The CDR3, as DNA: TGCGCCAGCAGCCCTAGGCGTGTAGAAGGGACGAACACCGGGGAGCTGTTTTTT. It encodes CASSPRRVEGTNTGELFF.

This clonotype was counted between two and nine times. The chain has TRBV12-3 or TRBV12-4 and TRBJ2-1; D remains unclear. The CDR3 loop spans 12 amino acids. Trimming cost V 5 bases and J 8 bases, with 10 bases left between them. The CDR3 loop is CASSPPSDEQFF. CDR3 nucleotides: TGTGCCAGCAGTCCTCCGTCCGATGAGCAGTTCTTC.

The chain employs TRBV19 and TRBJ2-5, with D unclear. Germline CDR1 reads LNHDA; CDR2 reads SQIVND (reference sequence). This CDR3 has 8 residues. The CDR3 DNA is TGTGTCGTAGAGACCCAGTACTTC. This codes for CVVETQYF.

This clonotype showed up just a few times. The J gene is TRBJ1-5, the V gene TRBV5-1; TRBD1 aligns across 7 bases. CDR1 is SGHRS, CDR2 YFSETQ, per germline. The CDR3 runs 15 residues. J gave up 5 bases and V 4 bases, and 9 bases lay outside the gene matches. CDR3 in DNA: TGCGCCAGCAGCCCGAGGGGACAGTCAGATCAGCCCCAGCATTTT. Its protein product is CASSPRGQSDQPQHF.

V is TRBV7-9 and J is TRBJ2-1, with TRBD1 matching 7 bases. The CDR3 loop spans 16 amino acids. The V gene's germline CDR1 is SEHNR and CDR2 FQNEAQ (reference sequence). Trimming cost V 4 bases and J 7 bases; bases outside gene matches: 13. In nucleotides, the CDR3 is TGTGCCAGCAGCTCCCCCTCCGGGACAGTTCCGAATGAGCAGTTCTTC. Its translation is CASSSPSGTVPNEQFF.